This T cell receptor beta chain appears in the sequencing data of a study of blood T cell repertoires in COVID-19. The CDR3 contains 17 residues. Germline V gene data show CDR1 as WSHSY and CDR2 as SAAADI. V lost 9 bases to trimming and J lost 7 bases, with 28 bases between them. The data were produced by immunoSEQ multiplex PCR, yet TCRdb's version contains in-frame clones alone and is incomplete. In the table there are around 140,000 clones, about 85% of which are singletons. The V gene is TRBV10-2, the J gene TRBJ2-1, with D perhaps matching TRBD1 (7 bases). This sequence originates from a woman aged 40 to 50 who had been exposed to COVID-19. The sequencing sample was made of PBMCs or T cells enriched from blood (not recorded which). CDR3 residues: CASQGGVSVQGRNEQFF. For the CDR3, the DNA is TGCGCCAGTCAGGGGGGAGTTAGCGTTCAGGGAAGGAATGAGCAGTTCTTC.